This T cell receptor beta chain stems from a study of T cells in Graves' hyperthyroidism and ophthalmopathy. Regarding the study as a whole: Prediction of ophthalmopathy progression came a median roughly 6.6 months pre-onset. Clonotypes that were expanded in thyroid above 0.001 mostly appeared in blood too.

A remark on this clonotype: The antigen is not known. Possible read error: a much larger clone is one base away.

The CDR3 runs to 12 residues. Trimming took off 8 bases at V and 5 bases at J, with 9 bases between the two ends. Germline V CDR1 and CDR2: MDHEN, SYDVKM. Diagnoses were made from clinical symptoms, serum measures (thyroxine and TRAb), thyroid ultrasound and orbital computed tomography. The sample of blood was obtained at first hyperthyroidism diagnosis (before any ophthalmopathy symptoms). Amplified TCR beta CDR3 regions derived from RNA transcripts. The study used the HTBI primer set for a first-round RT-PCR of the TCR CDR3. TCRdb passed the multiplex PCR reads through MiXCR, listing each CDR3 protein once. The sample has fewer than 650,000 distinct CDR3 sequences, about 14% seen once.

The chain uses TRBV28 and TRBJ2-2; D call uncertain. Sequenced: blood. The receptor was derived from a woman aged 25 to 39 with Graves' hyperthyroidism that later progressed to Graves' ophthalmopathy. The DNA for the CDR3 is TGTGCCAGCGGGCCGATTACCGGGGAGCTGTTTTTT. Translation: CASGPITGELFF. The variable domain in full, completed from reference TRBV28 and TRBJ2-2, reads DVKVTQSSRYLVKRTGEKVFLECVQDMDHENMFWYRQDPGLGLRLIYFSYDVKMKEKGDIPEGYSVSREKKERFSLILESASTNQTSMYLCASGPITGELFFGEGSRLTVL.